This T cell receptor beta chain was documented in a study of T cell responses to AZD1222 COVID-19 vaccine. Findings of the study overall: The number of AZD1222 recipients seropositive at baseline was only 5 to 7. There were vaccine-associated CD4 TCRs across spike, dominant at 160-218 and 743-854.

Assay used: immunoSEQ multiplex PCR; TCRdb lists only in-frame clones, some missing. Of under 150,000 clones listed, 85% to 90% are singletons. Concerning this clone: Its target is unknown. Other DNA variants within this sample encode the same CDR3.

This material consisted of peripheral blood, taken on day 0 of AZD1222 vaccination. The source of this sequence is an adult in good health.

DNA of the CDR3: TGCGCCAGCAGCTTGGATTCGTATAGCAATCAGCCCCAGCATTTT. Protein product: CASSLDSYSNQPQHF. The chain joins TRBV5-1 to TRBJ1-5, with D unclear. The germline V gene has CDR1 SGHRS and CDR2 YFSETQ. There are 15 residues in the CDR3. V lost 0 bases and J lost 0, with 7 bases in between. Full variable domain (outside the CDR3, taken from reference TRBV5-1 and TRBJ1-5): KAGVTQTPRYLIKTRGQQVTLSCSPISGHRSVSWYQQTPGQGLQFLFEYFSETQRNKGNFPGRFSGRQFSNSRSEMNVSTLELGDSALYLCASSLDSYSNQPQHFGDGTRLSIL.